The 13 T cell receptor beta chains below all came from one sample that was sequenced in a study of blood T cell repertoires in COVID-19. The method was immunoSEQ multiplex PCR; TCRdb's version includes in-frame clones alone and lacks a portion of them. The sample includes about 170,000 clones, 80% to 90% of them seen just once. The sequencing sample was made of PBMCs or T cells enriched from blood (not recorded which). The source is a woman aged 50 to 60 in a cohort exposed to, infected with or recovered from COVID-19 (not recorded which).

This clone has just one count. The chain joins TRBV5-1 to TRBJ2-1, with 8 bases identical to TRBD2. CDR3 length: 16 amino acids. The V and J ends lost 1 base and 3 bases, in that order; junction bases with no gene match: 6. Germline loops: CDR1 SGHRS, CDR2 YFSETQ. The CDR3 DNA follows: TGCGCCAGCAGCTTGTTTTCCGCGGGGGGCTACAATGAGCAGTTCTTC. Translation: CASSLFSAGGYNEQFF.

The chain is built from TRBV5-1 and TRBJ1-4; 9 bases map to TRBD1. Germline values: CDR1 SGHRS, CDR2 YFSETQ. V shed 4 bases and J 0 bases; nucleotides not matched to a gene: 10. The CDR3 has 18 amino acids. CDR3 region: CASSRKRDRATTNEKLFF. Here the CDR3 DNA reads TGCGCCAGCAGCAGAAAAAGGGACAGGGCCACAACTAATGAAAAACTGTTTTTT.

V gene TRBV6-2 or TRBV6-3 combines with J gene TRBJ2-7; no reliable D call. The CDR3 is 13 amino acids. Germline CDR1 is MNHEY and CDR2 is SVGEGT. V dropped 5 bases and J dropped 7 bases, with 15 bases sitting between them. In nucleotides, the CDR3 is TGTGCCAGCAGTCCCCCCGGGTTAGTGGAGCAGTACTTC. It encodes CASSPPGLVEQYF.

The table lists this clone with a few counts. At one boundary the junction diverges from the germline segment, which might be a read error. The chain recombines TRBV10-3 with TRBJ2-5, with 9 bases aligning to TRBD2. Germline values: CDR1 ENHRY, CDR2 SYGVKD. There are 13 residues in the CDR3. Here the CDR3 DNA reads TGTGCGATCAAGCGGGAGGAGGGGGAGACCCAGTACTTC. It yields the protein CAIKREEGETQYF.

The chain carries TRBV7-3 and TRBJ1-5; D is undetermined. The CDR3 has 12 amino acids. Trimming stripped 4 bases from V and 3 bases from J, with 4 bases between. Germline CDR1 is SGHTA and CDR2 is FQGTGA. CDR3 sequence reads: CASSSNNQPQHF. As DNA, the CDR3 is TGTGCCAGCAGCTCAAACAATCAGCCCCAGCATTTT.

DNA of the CDR3: TGTGCCAGCAGAGAGCTCGGGGGGGCGAACTATGGCTACACCTTC. It specifies CASRELGGANYGYTF. V usage is TRBV3-1 (or the pseudogene TRBV3-2) and J usage is TRBJ1-2; a possible D gene is TRBD1 (6 bases). Germline V gene data show CDR1 as LGHDT and CDR2 as YNNKEL (reference sequence). The ends were cut back, 6 bases at V and 2 bases at J, with 16 bases in the middle. This CDR3 contains 15 residues.

V and J are TRBV6-1 and TRBJ1-1, with TRBD1 matching over 8 bases. Germline V gene lookup returns CDR1 MNHNS and CDR2 SASEGT. The CDR3 extends over 14 amino acids. After removal of 1 base from V and 7 bases from J, the junction contained 5 bases not matched to a gene. Written as DNA, the CDR3 is TGTGCCAGCAGTGAAGGACAGGGGCACAATGAAGCTTTCTTT. This translates into CASSEGQGHNEAFF.

CDR3 protein: CASSQNQGSGEKLFF. CDR3 DNA: TGTGCCAGCAGCCAAAATCAGGGGAGTGGTGAAAAACTGTTTTTT. This rearrangement joins TRBV3-1 (or the pseudogene TRBV3-2) to TRBJ1-4; tentative D call: TRBD1 (6 bases). Between the trimmed V and J ends, which lost 2 bases and 7 bases, there was a span of 14 bases. Germline CDR1 is LGHDT and CDR2 is YNNKEL (reference sequence). The CDR3 loop spans 15 amino acids.

This clone was seen a single time. The chain combines TRBV27 with TRBJ1-4, with 9 bases lining up with TRBD1. This CDR3 has 14 residues. The germline V gene has CDR1 MNHEY and CDR2 SMNVEV (reference sequence). J lost 0 bases, V lost 8 bases, and 1 base had no gene match. CDR3 DNA sequence: TGTGCCAGCGGACAGGGGCCAACTAATGAAAAACTGTTTTTT. Translating it yields CASGQGPTNEKLFF.

The rearrangement joins TRBV12-3 or TRBV12-4 to TRBJ1-5; D unresolved. The CDR3 is 12 residues long. V was pared by 3 bases and J by 7 bases, with 7 bases between. The CDR3 is CASSLSGQPQHF. The CDR3 nucleotides are TGTGCCAGCAGTTTGTCGGGGCAGCCCCAGCATTTT.

J is TRBJ2-5 and V is TRBV7-2; D might be TRBD2 (6 bases). CDR1 is SGHTA and CDR2 is FQGNSA in the germline V gene. This CDR3 has 15 amino acids. V lost 5 bases, J lost 4 bases, and 17 bases lay in between. This CDR3 is CASSIRVQEGETQYF. The CDR3 region has the DNA TGTGCCAGCAGCATCCGGGTCCAGGAGGGAGAGACCCAGTACTTC.

Comment on this clone: The junction and the germline gene differ at one end; a read error may be behind it. The rearrangement links TRBV7-3 to TRBJ2-1, with TRBD2 identical over 10 bases. CDR1 and CDR2 (germline): SGHTA, FQGTGA. This CDR3 comprises 14 residues. CDR3 sequence: CASSLNPSGSGRLF. The CDR3 nucleotides are TGTGCCAGCAGCTTAAACCCTAGCGGGAGTGGGAGGCTCTTC.

This clone is a singleton in its sample. J is TRBJ1-2 and V is TRBV2, with TRBD1 identical over 7 bases. The CDR3 consists of 14 residues. V lost 6 bases, J lost 4 bases, and 8 bases stayed unmatched. Germline V gene data show CDR1 as SNHLY and CDR2 as FYNNEI. The CDR3 spells CASREQGSTYGYTF. The CDR3 region has the DNA TGTGCCAGCAGGGAACAGGGGAGCACCTATGGCTACACCTTC.